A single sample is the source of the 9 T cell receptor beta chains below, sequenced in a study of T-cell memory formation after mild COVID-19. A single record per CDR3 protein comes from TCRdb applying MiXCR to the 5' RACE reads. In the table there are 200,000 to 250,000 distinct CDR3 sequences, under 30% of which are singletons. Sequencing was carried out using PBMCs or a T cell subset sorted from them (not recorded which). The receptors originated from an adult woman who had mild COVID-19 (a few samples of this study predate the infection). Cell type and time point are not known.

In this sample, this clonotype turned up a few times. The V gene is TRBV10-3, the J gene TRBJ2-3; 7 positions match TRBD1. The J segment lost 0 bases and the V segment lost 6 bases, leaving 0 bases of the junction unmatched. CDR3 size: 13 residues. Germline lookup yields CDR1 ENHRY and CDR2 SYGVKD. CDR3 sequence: CAIRTGSTDTQYF. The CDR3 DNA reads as TGTGCCATCAGGACAGGGAGCACAGATACGCAGTATTTT.

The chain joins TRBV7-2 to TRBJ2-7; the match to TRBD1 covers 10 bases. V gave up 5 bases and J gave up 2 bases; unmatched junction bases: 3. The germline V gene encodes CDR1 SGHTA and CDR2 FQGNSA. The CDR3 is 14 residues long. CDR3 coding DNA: TGTGCCAGCAGCCGGGGACAGGGGACCTACGAGCAGTACTTC. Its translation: CASSRGQGTYEQYF.

CDR3 sequence (DNA): TGCGCCAGCAGCTCGTTTCCGGGGGGCCGTAACTATGGCTACACCTTC. Encoded protein: CASSSFPGGRNYGYTF. The rearrangement links TRBV5-1 to TRBJ1-2, with D perhaps matching TRBD1 (6 bases). Germline-derived CDR1 and CDR2 are SGHRS and YFSETQ. The CDR3 extends over 16 amino acids. The V gene lost 3 bases and the J gene lost 1 base, with 16 bases spanning the gap.

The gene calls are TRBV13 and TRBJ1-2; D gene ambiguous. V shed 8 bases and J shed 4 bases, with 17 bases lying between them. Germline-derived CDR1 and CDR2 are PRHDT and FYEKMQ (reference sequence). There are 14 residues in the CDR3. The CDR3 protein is CASSSLGQSYGYTF. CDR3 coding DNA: TGTGCCAGCTCCTCTCTTGGGCAGTCCTATGGCTACACCTTC.

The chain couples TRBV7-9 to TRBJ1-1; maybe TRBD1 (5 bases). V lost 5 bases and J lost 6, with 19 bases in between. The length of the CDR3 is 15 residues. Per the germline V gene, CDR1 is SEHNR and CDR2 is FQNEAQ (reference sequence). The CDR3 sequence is CASSPSMGRGAEAFF. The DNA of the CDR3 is TGTGCCAGCAGCCCCTCCATGGGCCGGGGGGCTGAAGCTTTCTTT.

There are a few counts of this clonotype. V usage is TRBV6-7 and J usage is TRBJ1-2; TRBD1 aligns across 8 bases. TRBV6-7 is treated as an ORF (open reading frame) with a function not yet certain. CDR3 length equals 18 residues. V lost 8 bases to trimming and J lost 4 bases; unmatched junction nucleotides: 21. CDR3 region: CASDPADRGPLDGYGYTF. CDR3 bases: TGTGCCAGCGATCCTGCAGACAGGGGTCCCCTAGATGGCTATGGCTACACCTTC.

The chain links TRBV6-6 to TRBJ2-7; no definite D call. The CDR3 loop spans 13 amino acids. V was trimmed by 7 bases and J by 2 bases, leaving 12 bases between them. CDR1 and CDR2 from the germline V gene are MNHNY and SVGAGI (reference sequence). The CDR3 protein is CASTEQGTYEQYF. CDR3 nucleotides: TGTGCCAGCACGGAGCAAGGGACCTACGAGCAGTACTTC.

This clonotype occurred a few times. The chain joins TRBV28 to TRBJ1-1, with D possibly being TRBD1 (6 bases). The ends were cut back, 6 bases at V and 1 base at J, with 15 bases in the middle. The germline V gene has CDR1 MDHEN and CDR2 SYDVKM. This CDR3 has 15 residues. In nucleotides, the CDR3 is TGTGCCAGCAGCCTCCCCCAGGGGCCGAACACTGAAGCTTTCTTT. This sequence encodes CASSLPQGPNTEAFF.

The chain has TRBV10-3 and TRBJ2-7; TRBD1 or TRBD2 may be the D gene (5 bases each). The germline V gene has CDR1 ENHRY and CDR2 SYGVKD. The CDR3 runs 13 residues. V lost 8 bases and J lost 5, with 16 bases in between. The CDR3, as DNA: TGTGCCATCCTGGGGGACCTTACAGACGAGCAGTACTTC. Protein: CAILGDLTDEQYF.